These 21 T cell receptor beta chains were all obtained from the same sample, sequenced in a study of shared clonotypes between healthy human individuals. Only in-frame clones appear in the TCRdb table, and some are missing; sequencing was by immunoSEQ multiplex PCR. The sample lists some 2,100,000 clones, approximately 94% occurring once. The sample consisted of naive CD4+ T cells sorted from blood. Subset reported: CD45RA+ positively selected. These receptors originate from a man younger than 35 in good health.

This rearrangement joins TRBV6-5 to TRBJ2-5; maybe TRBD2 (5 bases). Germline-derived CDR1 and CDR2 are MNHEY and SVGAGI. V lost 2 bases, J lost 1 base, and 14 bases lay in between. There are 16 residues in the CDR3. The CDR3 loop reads CASSYGRVGPQETQYF. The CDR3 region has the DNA TGTGCCAGCAGTTACGGGAGAGTTGGCCCCCAAGAGACCCAGTACTTC.

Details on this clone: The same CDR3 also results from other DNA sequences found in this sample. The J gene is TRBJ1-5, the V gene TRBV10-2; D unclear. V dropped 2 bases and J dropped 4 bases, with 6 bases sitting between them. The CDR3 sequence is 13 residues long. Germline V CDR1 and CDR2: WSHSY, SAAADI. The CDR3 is CASSEGRNQPQHF. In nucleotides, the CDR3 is TGCGCCAGCAGTGAGGGTCGAAATCAGCCCCAGCATTTT.

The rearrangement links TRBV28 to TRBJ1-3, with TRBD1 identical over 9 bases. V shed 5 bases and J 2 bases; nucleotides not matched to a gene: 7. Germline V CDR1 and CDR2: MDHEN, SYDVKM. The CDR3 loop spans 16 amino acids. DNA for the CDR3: TGTGCCAGCAGTGGGACAGGGCAGGACCCTGGAAACACCATATATTTT. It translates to CASSGTGQDPGNTIYF.

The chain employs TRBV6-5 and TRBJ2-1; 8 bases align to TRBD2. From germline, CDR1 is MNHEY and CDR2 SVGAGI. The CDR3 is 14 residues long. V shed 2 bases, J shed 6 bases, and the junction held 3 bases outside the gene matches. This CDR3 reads CASSYSGSGNEQFF. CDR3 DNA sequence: TGTGCCAGCAGTTACAGCGGGAGTGGCAATGAGCAGTTCTTC.

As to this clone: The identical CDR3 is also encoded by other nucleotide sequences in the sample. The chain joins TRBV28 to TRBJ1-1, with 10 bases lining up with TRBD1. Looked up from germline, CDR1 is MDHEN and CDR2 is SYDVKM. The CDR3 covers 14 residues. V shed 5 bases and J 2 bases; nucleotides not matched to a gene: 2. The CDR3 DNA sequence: TGTGCCAGCAGTCTGACAGGGGGCAACACTGAAGCTTTCTTT. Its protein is CASSLTGGNTEAFF.

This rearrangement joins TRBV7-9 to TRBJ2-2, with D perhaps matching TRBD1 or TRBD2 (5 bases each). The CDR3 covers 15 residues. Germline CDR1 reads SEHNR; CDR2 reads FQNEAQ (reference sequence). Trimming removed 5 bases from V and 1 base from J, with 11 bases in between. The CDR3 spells CASSHGGVNTGELFF. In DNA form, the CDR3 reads TGTGCCAGCAGCCATGGGGGAGTGAACACCGGGGAGCTGTTTTTT.

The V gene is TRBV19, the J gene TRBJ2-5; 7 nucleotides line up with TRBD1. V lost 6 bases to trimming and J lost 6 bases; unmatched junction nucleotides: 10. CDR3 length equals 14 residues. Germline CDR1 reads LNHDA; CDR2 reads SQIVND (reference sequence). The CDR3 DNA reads TGTGCCAGTAGCCAACAGGGGCCGGGGAAGACCCAGTACTTC. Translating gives CASSQQGPGKTQYF.

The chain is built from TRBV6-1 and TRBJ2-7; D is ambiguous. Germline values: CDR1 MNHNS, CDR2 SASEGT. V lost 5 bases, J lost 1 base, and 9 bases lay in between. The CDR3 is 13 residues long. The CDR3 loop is CASSIHRSYEQYF. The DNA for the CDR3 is TGTGCCAGCAGTATACATAGATCCTACGAGCAGTACTTC.

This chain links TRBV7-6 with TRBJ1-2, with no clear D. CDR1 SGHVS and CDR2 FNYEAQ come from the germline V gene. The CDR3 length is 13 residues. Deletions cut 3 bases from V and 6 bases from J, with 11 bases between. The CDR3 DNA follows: TGTGCCAGCAGCTTGAGCGAGAGCGATGGCTACACCTTC. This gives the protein CASSLSESDGYTF.

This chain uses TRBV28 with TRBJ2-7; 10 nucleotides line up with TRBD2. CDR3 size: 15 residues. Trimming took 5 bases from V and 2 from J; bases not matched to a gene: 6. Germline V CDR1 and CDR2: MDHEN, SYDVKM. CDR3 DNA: TGTGCCAGCAGTGCTAGCGGGGGCCTAGCCTACGAGCAGTACTTC. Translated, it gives CASSASGGLAYEQYF.

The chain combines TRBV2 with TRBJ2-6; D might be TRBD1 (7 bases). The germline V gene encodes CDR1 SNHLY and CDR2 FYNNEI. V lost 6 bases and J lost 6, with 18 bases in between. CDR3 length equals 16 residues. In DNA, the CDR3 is TGTGCCAGCAGAGAAACCGGAGGGGGCGAGGCCAACGTCCTGACTTTC. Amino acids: CASRETGGGEANVLTF. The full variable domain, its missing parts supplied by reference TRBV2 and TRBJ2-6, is EPEVTQTPSHQVTQMGQEVILRCVPISNHLYFYWYRQILGQKVEFLVSFYNNEISEKSEIFDDQFSVERPDGSNFTLKIRSTKLEDSAMYFCASRETGGGEANVLTFGAGSRLTVL.

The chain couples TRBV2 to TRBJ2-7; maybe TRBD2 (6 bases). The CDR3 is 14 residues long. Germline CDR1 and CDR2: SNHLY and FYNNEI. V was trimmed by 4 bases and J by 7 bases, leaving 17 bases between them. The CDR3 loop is CASSVGGGPSEQYF. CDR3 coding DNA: TGTGCCAGCAGTGTCGGGGGTGGCCCTAGTGAGCAGTACTTC. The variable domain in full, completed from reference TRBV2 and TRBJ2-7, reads EPEVTQTPSHQVTQMGQEVILRCVPISNHLYFYWYRQILGQKVEFLVSFYNNEISEKSEIFDDQFSVERPDGSNFTLKIRSTKLEDSAMYFCASSVGGGPSEQYFGPGTRLTVT.

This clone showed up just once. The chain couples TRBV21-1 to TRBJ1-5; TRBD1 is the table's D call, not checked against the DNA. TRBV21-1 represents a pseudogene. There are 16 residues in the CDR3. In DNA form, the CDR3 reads TGTGCCAGCAGCACACCGCCAGGGGGCCGCAATCAGCCCCAGCATTTT. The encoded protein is CASSTPPGGRNQPQHF.

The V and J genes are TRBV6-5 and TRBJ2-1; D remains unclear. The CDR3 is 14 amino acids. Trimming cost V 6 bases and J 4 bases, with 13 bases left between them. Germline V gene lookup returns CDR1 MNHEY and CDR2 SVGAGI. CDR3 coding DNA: TGTGCCAGCAGCGCCCCCCCGGGTTACAATGAGCAGTTCTTC. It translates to CASSAPPGYNEQFF.

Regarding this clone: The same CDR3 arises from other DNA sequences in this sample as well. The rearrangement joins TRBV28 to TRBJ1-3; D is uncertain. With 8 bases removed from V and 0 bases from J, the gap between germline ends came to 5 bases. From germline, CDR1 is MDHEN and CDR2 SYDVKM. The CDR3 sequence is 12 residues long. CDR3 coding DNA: TGTGCCAGCCGAGACTCTGGAAACACCATATATTTT. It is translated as CASRDSGNTIYF.

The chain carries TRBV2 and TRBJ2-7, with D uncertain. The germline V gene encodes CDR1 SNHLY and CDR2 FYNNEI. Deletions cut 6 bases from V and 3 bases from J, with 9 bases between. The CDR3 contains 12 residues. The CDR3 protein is CASRGVGYEQYF. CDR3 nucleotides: TGTGCCAGCAGGGGCGTCGGCTACGAGCAGTACTTC.

This CDR3 is CASIPGGTGTSGDGELFF. In nucleotides, the CDR3 is TGCGCCAGCATCCCAGGAGGGACAGGGACATCCGGGGACGGGGAGCTGTTTTTT. This rearrangement joins TRBV5-1 to TRBJ2-2, with 9 bases that match TRBD1. V lost 6 bases to trimming and J lost 7 bases; unmatched junction nucleotides: 19. The V gene's germline CDR1 is SGHRS and CDR2 YFSETQ. CDR3 length: 18 residues.

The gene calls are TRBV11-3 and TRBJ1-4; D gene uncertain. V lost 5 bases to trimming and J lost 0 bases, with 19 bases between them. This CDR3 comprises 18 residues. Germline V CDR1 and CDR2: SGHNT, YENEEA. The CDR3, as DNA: TGTGCCAGCAGCCCTTATGCAAGGTCCCGGGCAACTAATGAAAAACTGTTTTTT. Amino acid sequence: CASSPYARSRATNEKLFF.

This CDR3 is CASMVQGLYGYTF. CDR3 sequence (DNA): TGTGCCAGCATGGTACAGGGCCTCTATGGCTACACCTTC. The rearrangement links TRBV6-1 to TRBJ1-2; possibly TRBD1 for D (6 bases). There are 13 residues in the CDR3. Germline CDR1 reads MNHNS; CDR2 reads SASEGT. Between the trimmed V and J ends, which lost 7 bases and 4 bases, there was a span of 13 bases.

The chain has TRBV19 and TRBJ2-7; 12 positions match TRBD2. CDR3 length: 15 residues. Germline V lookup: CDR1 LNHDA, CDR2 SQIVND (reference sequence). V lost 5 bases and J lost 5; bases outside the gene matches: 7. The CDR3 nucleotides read TGTGCCAGTAGTCCCGAACTAGCGGGAGGCCACGAGCAGTACTTC. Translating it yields CASSPELAGGHEQYF.

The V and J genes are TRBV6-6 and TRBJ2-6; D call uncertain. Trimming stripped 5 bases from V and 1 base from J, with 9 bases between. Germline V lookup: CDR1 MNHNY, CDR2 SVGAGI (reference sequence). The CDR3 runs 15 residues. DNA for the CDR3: TGTGCCAGCAGTCCAACGCGGTCTGGGGCCAACGTCCTGACTTTC. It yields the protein CASSPTRSGANVLTF.